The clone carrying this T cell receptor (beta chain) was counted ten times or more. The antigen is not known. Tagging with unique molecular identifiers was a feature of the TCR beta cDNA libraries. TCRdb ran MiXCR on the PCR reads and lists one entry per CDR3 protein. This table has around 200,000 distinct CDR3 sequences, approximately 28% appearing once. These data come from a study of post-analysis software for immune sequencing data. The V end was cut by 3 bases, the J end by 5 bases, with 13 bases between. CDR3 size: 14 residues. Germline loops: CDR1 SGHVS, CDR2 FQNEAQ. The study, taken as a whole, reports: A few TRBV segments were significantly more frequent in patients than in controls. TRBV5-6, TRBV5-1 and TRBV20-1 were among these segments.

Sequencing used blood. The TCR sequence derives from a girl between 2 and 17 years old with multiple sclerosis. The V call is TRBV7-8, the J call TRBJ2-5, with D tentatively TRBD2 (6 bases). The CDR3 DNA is TGTGCCAGCAGCTTGCAGCGGGTTAGGGAGACCCAGTACTTC. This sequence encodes CASSLQRVRETQYF.